These 8 T cell receptor beta chains share one sample of origin, sequenced in a study of response to subunit inactivated influenza vaccine. MiXCR, applied by TCRdb to the RT-PCR reads, yields one record per CDR3 protein. This sample yields about 570,000 distinct CDR3 sequences, of which around 11% are seen a single time; 8% to 13% belongs to the top ten. The sample was also linked to a second study, of T cells expressing NK-cell markers. That publication notes: Scientists made TCR beta cDNA using 5'RACE template switching with UMIs.

Material: PBMCs from blood, obtained on the day of vaccination. Every receptor here comes from a man aged 45 to 65 who received an inactivated influenza vaccine.

The gene calls are TRBV12-3 or TRBV12-4 and TRBJ1-2; D is undetermined. The CDR3 has 13 residues. Trimming left V 5 bases short and J 8 bases short, with 15 bases between. The CDR3 nucleotides read TGTGCCAGCAGTCGGGCGACCGGATTAGGCTACACCTTC. Translating it yields CASSRATGLGYTF.

The V and J genes are TRBV3-1 and TRBJ2-7; 10 nucleotides match TRBD2. The V and J ends lost 4 bases and 1 base, in that order; junction bases with no gene match: 4. This CDR3 region has 15 residues. Germline CDR1 and CDR2: LGHDT and YNNKEL (reference sequence). As DNA, the CDR3 is TGTGCCAGCAGCCGAGGACTAGCGGTGTCCTACGAGCAGTACTTC. This sequence encodes CASSRGLAVSYEQYF.

This clonotype was found many times. The chain links TRBV14 to TRBJ2-3; unclear D gene. Trimming removed 0 bases from V and 2 bases from J, with 9 bases in between. The germline V gene has CDR1 SGHDN and CDR2 FVKESK. The CDR3 covers 15 residues. The CDR3 coding sequence is TGTGCCAGCAGCCAAGAAGGGTGGCTCACAGATACGCAGTATTTT. It yields the protein CASSQEGWLTDTQYF.

This clonotype came up a few times. CDR3 loop: CAITDGGPGEQFF. CDR3 nucleotide sequence: TGTGCCATCACTGACGGGGGGCCGGGCGAGCAGTTCTTC. V usage is TRBV10-3 and J usage is TRBJ2-1, with D tentatively TRBD2 (7 bases). Germline CDR1 and CDR2: ENHRY and SYGVKD. Trimming took 7 bases from V and 10 from J, leaving 17 bases between them. This CDR3 is built from 13 residues.

The chain employs TRBV7-9 and TRBJ2-4; D might be TRBD1 or TRBD2, each matching 5 bases. The germline CDR1 and CDR2 sequences are SEHNR and FQNEAQ (reference sequence). The CDR3 consists of 13 residues. V lost 1 base to trimming and J lost 7 bases, with 8 bases between them. The DNA of the CDR3 is TGTGCCAGCAGCTTAGGGGGGATGAACATTCAGTACTTC. Protein sequence: CASSLGGMNIQYF.

This chain connects TRBV9 to TRBJ1-3; 7 positions match TRBD1. Germline V CDR1 and CDR2: SGDLS, YYNGEE. The V segment lost 4 bases and the J segment 0 bases; nucleotides outside the gene matches: 7. The CDR3 totals 16 residues. DNA of the CDR3: TGTGCCAGCAGCCCTTGGGACAGAAACTCTGGAAACACCATATATTTT. The encoded protein is CASSPWDRNSGNTIYF.

The table lists this clonotype with many counts. The gene calls are TRBV5-6 and TRBJ1-2, with 7 bases matching TRBD1. J was trimmed by 5 bases and V by 5 bases; bases with no gene match: 9. Looked up from germline, CDR1 is SGHDT and CDR2 is YYEEEE. The length of the CDR3 is 14 residues. The CDR3 loop reads CASSPGGTVYGYTF. CDR3 coding DNA: TGTGCCAGCAGTCCCGGCGGGACAGTATATGGCTACACCTTC.

This clonotype was detected ten times or more. V is TRBV24-1 and J is TRBJ2-3; D uncertain. This CDR3 is built from 15 residues. The germline V and J ends were trimmed by 1 base and 0 bases, with 7 bases remaining between them. Germline V lookup: CDR1 KGHDR, CDR2 SFDVKD. Written as DNA, the CDR3 is TGTGCCACCAGTGATTTTGTCAGTAGCACAGATACGCAGTATTTT. It codes for CATSDFVSSTDTQYF.